The 26 T cell receptor beta chains in this list originate from one sample, sequenced in a study of shared clonotypes between healthy human individuals. Profiled with immunoSEQ multiplex PCR; TCRdb holds only in-frame clones, not every one. This sample has approximately 500,000 clones; 70% to 85% occur once, and the top ten carry approximately 12%. Sequenced: PBMCs. These receptors came from a middle-aged woman in good health. Some clones in this sample may be carry-over from other donors' samples.

The rearrangement links TRBV29-1 to TRBJ1-1; possible D gene TRBD1, 5 bases. This CDR3 spans 12 amino acids. Trimming removed 7 bases at V and 4 bases at J, with 13 bases between. From germline, CDR1 is SQVTM and CDR2 ANQGSEA. The CDR3 loop is CSAGGRSTEAFF. The CDR3 nucleotides read TGCAGCGCGGGGGGGAGGAGCACTGAAGCTTTCTTT.

Turning to this clone: With a far larger clone one base away, a read error is the likely cause. V is TRBV6-1 and J is TRBJ2-7; TRBD2 matches 7 bases. Germline CDR1 MNHNS, CDR2 SASEGT. The ends lost 0 bases at V and 9 bases at J; junction bases unmatched: 11. The CDR3 is 15 amino acids. The CDR3 region has the DNA TGTGCCAGCAGTGAAGCAGCCGGGACTAATAGGGGGCAGTACTTC. This codes for CASSEAAGTNRGQYF.

Here the CDR3 reads CASSPGDYSNQPQHF. CDR3 nucleotides: TGTGCCAGCAGCCCCGGGGATTATAGCAATCAGCCCCAGCATTTT. The V call is TRBV11-2, the J call TRBJ1-5; D is unresolved. Germline CDR1 reads SGHAT; CDR2 reads FQNNGV. The CDR3 is 15 residues long. V was clipped by 5 bases and J by 0 bases, with 11 bases between them.

The chain uses TRBV13 and TRBJ2-3, with 12 bases matching TRBD2. Per the germline V gene, CDR1 is PRHDT and CDR2 is FYEKMQ (reference sequence). V dropped 5 bases and J dropped 2; count of bases not matched to a gene: 8. The CDR3 length is 17 residues. CDR3 protein: CASSKRTSGIHTDTQYF. As DNA, the CDR3 is TGTGCCAGCAGCAAACGGACTAGCGGGATCCACACAGATACGCAGTATTTT.

The chain carries TRBV7-2 and TRBJ2-3; D is possibly TRBD1 or TRBD2 (5 bases each). CDR3 length: 13 residues. CDR1 is SGHTA and CDR2 is FQGNSA in the germline V gene. V lost 5 bases, J lost 3 bases, and 9 bases lay in between. CDR3: CASSPGGTDTQYF. DNA of the CDR3: TGTGCCAGCAGCCCTGGGGGAACAGATACGCAGTATTTT.

This chain uses TRBV4-1 with TRBJ1-5; TRBD1 might be the D (5 bases). Germline V gene sequence: CDR1 MGHRA, CDR2 YSYEKL. Between the trimmed V and J ends, which lost 1 base and 6 bases, there was a span of 16 bases. This CDR3 is 16 amino acids long. The CDR3 nucleotides read TGCGCCAGCAGCCAAGGCGGGAGGCAGGGAGCTCAGCCCCAGCATTTT. It specifies CASSQGGRQGAQPQHF.

The genes are TRBV5-4 and TRBJ2-2; perhaps TRBD1 as D (6 bases). The germline gives CDR1 SGHNT, CDR2 YYREEE (reference sequence). Trimming removed 4 bases from V and 4 bases from J, with 23 bases in between. This CDR3 comprises 18 residues. The CDR3 sequence is CASSAAGTLGQSTGELFF. In nucleotides, the CDR3 is TGTGCCAGCAGCGCCGCGGGTACACTTGGACAGAGCACCGGGGAGCTGTTTTTT.

This clone has a single count. J is TRBJ2-7 and V is TRBV10-3; TRBD2 matches 11 bases. The CDR3 covers 15 residues. With V trimmed by 5 bases and J by 5 bases, 8 bases remained unmatched. Per germline, CDR1 ENHRY and CDR2 SYGVKD. The CDR3 nucleotides are TGTGCCATCAGTACAACTAGCGGGAGTATGGACGAGCAGTACTTC. This gives the protein CAISTTSGSMDEQYF.

The sample holds many counts of this clone. J is TRBJ2-3 and V is TRBV6-4, with 8 bases aligning to TRBD2. Germline V lookup: CDR1 MRHNA, CDR2 SNTAGT. V gave up 5 bases and J gave up 6 bases; unmatched junction bases: 10. This CDR3 spans 15 amino acids. The DNA for the CDR3 is TGTGCCAGCAGTAGGGTAGCGGGATCGTCGGATACGCAGTATTTT. This gives the protein CASSRVAGSSDTQYF.

The rearrangement joins TRBV6-5 to TRBJ2-1; D perhaps matches TRBD1 (6 bases). Per germline, CDR1 MNHEY and CDR2 SVGAGI. The CDR3 has 15 amino acids. V dropped 6 bases and J dropped 4 bases, with 16 bases sitting between them. The CDR3 sequence is CASSPEGQPYNEQFF. In DNA form, the CDR3 reads TGTGCCAGCAGCCCAGAAGGACAGCCTTACAATGAGCAGTTCTTC.

Concerning this clone: Compared with germline, one end of the junction differs, possibly owing to a read error. This chain uses TRBV7-9 with TRBJ1-4, with TRBD1 identical over 7 bases. In germline, CDR1 is SEHNR, CDR2 FQNEAQ (reference sequence). The CDR3 totals 13 residues. In DNA form, the CDR3 reads TGTGCCAGCAGCTTAGAGGGTGACAGGGCGGTGTGTTTT. This gives the protein CASSLEGDRAVCF.

The rearrangement joins TRBV27 to TRBJ2-3, with D unclear. The CDR3 consists of 16 residues. V lost 0 bases, J lost 5 bases, and 15 bases lay in between. CDR1 is MNHEY and CDR2 is SMNVEV in the germline V gene (reference sequence). The CDR3 reads CASSLSSDLVVDTQYF. CDR3 bases: TGTGCCAGCAGTTTATCGTCAGACTTAGTGGTAGATACGCAGTATTTT.

This CDR3 is CASSKIAGGPDTQYF. The CDR3 region has the DNA TGTGCCAGCAGCAAAATAGCGGGAGGGCCAGATACGCAGTATTTT. This sequence joins TRBV7-9 and TRBJ2-3; 11 nucleotides align to TRBD2. Germline values: CDR1 SEHNR, CDR2 FQNEAQ (reference sequence). The CDR3 extends over 15 amino acids. V shed 5 bases and J 4 bases; nucleotides not matched to a gene: 5.

This rearrangement joins TRBV15 to TRBJ1-1; D is possibly TRBD1 (5 bases). The CDR3 is 14 amino acids. Trimming left V 1 base short and J 8 bases short, with 14 bases between. CDR1 and CDR2 from the germline V gene are LNHNV and YYDKDF (reference sequence). The CDR3 protein is CATSRGKQASEAFF. As DNA, the CDR3 is TGTGCCACCAGCAGAGGGAAACAGGCCTCGGAAGCTTTCTTT.

A single count supports this clone. The same CDR3 is also encoded by other DNA sequences in this sample. The gene calls are TRBV7-3 and TRBJ2-3; the D is unclear. V lost 4 bases and J lost 0, with 5 bases in between. The germline V gene encodes CDR1 SGHTA and CDR2 FQGTGA. There are 13 residues in the CDR3. The CDR3 protein is CASSSGSTDTQYF. CDR3 nucleotide sequence: TGTGCCAGCAGCTCGGGCAGCACAGATACGCAGTATTTT. The full variable domain, its missing parts supplied by reference TRBV7-3 and TRBJ2-3, is GAGVSQTPSNKVTEKGKYVELRCDPISGHTALYWYRQSLGQGPEFLIYFQGTGAADDSGLPNDRFFAVRPEGSVSTLKIQRTERGDSAVYLCASSSGSTDTQYFGPGTRLTVL.

The rearrangement links TRBV2 to TRBJ1-2; TRBD1 matches at 9 bases. Trimming at V came to 6 bases and at J to 2 bases, leaving 4 bases not matched to a gene. From germline, CDR1 is SNHLY and CDR2 FYNNEI. This CDR3 is built from 14 residues. CDR3 DNA sequence: TGTGCCAGCAGAAGACAGGGGGTGAACTATGGCTACACCTTC. It translates to CASRRQGVNYGYTF. Variable domain in full (rest from reference TRBV2 and TRBJ1-2): EPEVTQTPSHQVTQMGQEVILRCVPISNHLYFYWYRQILGQKVEFLVSFYNNEISEKSEIFDDQFSVERPDGSNFTLKIRSTKLEDSAMYFCASRRQGVNYGYTFGSGTRLTVV.

The chain is built from TRBV30 and TRBJ1-5, with D maybe TRBD1 (5 bases). Germline V gives CDR1 GTSNPN, CDR2 SVGIG (reference sequence). Trimming stripped 4 bases from V and 3 bases from J, with 13 bases between. The CDR3 sequence is 14 residues long. The CDR3 here is CAWNGGANNQPQHF. As DNA, the CDR3 is TGTGCCTGGAACGGAGGGGCTAACAATCAGCCCCAGCATTTT. The full variable domain, in which reference TRBV30 and TRBJ1-5 provide the parts outside the CDR3, is SQTIHQWPATLVQPVGSPLSLECTVEGTSNPNLYWYRQAAGRGLQLLFYSVGIGQISSEVPQNLSASRPQDRQFILSSKKLLLSDSGFYLCAWNGGANNQPQHFGDGTRLSIL.

J is TRBJ1-1 and V is TRBV14, with D hard to call. Trimming pared 4 bases from V and 10 bases from J, leaving 22 bases between. The CDR3 length is 15 residues. From germline, CDR1 is SGHDN and CDR2 FVKESK. This chain's CDR3 is CASSRFSHKVEGAFF. CDR3 DNA: TGTGCCAGCAGCCGGTTCTCCCACAAGGTAGAGGGAGCTTTCTTT.

The rearrangement links TRBV29-1 to TRBJ2-1, with TRBD2 matching over 7 bases. V shed 5 bases and J 4 bases; nucleotides not matched to a gene: 5. Germline V lookup: CDR1 SQVTM, CDR2 ANQGSEA. The CDR3 has 13 amino acids. The CDR3 DNA reads TGCAGCGTTTCTCTAGCGGAGTACAATGAGCAGTTCTTC. Translated, it gives CSVSLAEYNEQFF.

The chain uses TRBV7-3 and TRBJ2-6, with 9 bases lining up with TRBD2. The CDR3 loop spans 18 amino acids. The trim removed 5 bases at V and 1 base at J, leaving 9 bases unmatched. CDR1 is SGHTA and CDR2 is FQGTGA in the germline V gene. The CDR3 loop reads CASSLNPSGVSGANVLTF. CDR3 coding DNA: TGTGCCAGCAGCCTAAACCCTAGCGGGGTATCTGGGGCCAACGTCCTGACTTTC.

The chain recombines TRBV30 with TRBJ1-3; no reliable D call. CDR3 length equals 14 residues. Between the trimmed V and J ends, which lost 0 bases and 0 bases, there was a span of 6 bases. CDR1 is GTSNPN and CDR2 is SVGIG in the germline V gene (reference sequence). This CDR3 reads CAWSVGHSGNTIYF. CDR3 in DNA: TGTGCCTGGAGTGTAGGTCACTCTGGAAACACCATATATTTT.

V and J are TRBV6-1 and TRBJ1-3, with TRBD1 matching over 9 bases. Germline V gene data show CDR1 as MNHNS and CDR2 as SASEGT. This CDR3 contains 14 residues. J gave up 4 bases and V 5 bases, and 3 bases lay outside the gene matches. This chain's CDR3 is CASSRTGVGNTIYF. Here the CDR3 DNA reads TGTGCCAGCAGTCGGACAGGGGTCGGAAACACCATATATTTT.

This clone occurred a few times. The genes are TRBV21-1 and TRBJ1-2. TRBV21-1 is a documented pseudogene. This CDR3 region has 15 residues. CDR3 sequence reads: CASSNPRGGRYGYTF. The CDR3 coding sequence is TGTGCCAGCAGCAACCCCCGGGGGGGGCGCTATGGCTACACCTTC.

The gene calls are TRBV28 and TRBJ1-2; D remains ambiguous. Germline V gene data show CDR1 as MDHEN and CDR2 as SYDVKM. V was shortened by 2 bases and J by 4 bases, with 8 bases between the two germline ends. The CDR3 contains 13 residues. The DNA for the CDR3 is TGTGCCAGCAGTTTAGGCCCTTTCTATGGCTACACCTTC. Residues: CASSLGPFYGYTF.

This clone was detected only a few times. The V gene is TRBV7-3, the J gene TRBJ2-6; TRBD1 agrees at 9 bases. Germline V gene lookup returns CDR1 SGHTA and CDR2 FQGTGA. V trimming: 3 bases; J trimming: 2 bases; junction bases outside the gene matches: 8. This CDR3 is built from 18 residues. CDR3 nucleotides: TGTGCCAGCAGCTTCTCCGGGACAGGGACAACTGGGGCCAACGTCCTGACTTTC. It codes for CASSFSGTGTTGANVLTF.

This clone was detected only once. V usage is TRBV11-2 and J usage is TRBJ2-7; 8 bases line up with TRBD2. The V segment lost 1 base and the J segment 5 bases; nucleotides outside the gene matches: 4. From germline, CDR1 is SGHAT and CDR2 FQNNGV. The CDR3 loop spans 14 amino acids. CDR3 sequence: CASSLAGGPHEQYF. The CDR3 DNA is TGTGCCAGCAGCTTAGCGGGAGGGCCCCACGAGCAGTACTTC. Complete variable domain (other parts from reference TRBV11-2 and TRBJ2-7): EAGVAQSPRYKIIEKRQSVAFWCNPISGHATLYWYQQILGQGPKLLIQFQNNGVVDDSQLPKDRFSAERLKGVDSTLKIQPAKLEDSAVYLCASSLAGGPHEQYFGPGTRLTVT.